The T cell receptor beta chain described here comes from a study of CD8 T cells in ankylosing spondylitis. Study-level results: Several of the motif variants were reported before in synovial fluid and blood from reactive arthritis. Apparently characteristic of ankylosing spondylitis blood was a TCR beta motif (eight highly homologous variants).

This clonotype appeared a few times. The antigen is undetermined. TCRdb recomputed calls from the 5' RACE reads with MiXCR, one row per CDR3 protein. The sample records fewer than 650,000 distinct CDR3 sequences, over 9.5% being singletons. The V end was cut by 3 bases, the J end by 10 bases, with 10 bases between. CDR3 length: 12 amino acids. The sequenced sample was blood, either unsorted or a sorted T cell fraction (not recorded which). The V gene is TRBV12-3 or TRBV12-4, the J gene TRBJ1-5; D not resolved. The receptor's source is a male donor with ankylosing spondylitis. The CDR3 region is CASSFDREPQHF. In DNA form, the CDR3 reads TGTGCCAGCAGTTTTGATAGGGAACCCCAGCATTTT.